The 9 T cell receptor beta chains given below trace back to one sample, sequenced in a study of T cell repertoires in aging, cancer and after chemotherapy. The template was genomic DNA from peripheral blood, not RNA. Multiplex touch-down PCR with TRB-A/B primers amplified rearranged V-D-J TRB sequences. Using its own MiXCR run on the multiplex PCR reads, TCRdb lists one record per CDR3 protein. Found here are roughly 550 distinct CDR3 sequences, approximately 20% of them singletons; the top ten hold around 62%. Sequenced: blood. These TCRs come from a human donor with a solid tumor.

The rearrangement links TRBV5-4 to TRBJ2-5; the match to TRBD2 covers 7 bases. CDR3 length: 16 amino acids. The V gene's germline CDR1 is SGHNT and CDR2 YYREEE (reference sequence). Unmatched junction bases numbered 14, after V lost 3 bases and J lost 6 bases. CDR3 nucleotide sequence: TGTGCCAGCAGCTCGGGGGGTACGGGAGGAAGAAAGACCCAGTACTTC. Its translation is CASSSGGTGGRKTQYF.

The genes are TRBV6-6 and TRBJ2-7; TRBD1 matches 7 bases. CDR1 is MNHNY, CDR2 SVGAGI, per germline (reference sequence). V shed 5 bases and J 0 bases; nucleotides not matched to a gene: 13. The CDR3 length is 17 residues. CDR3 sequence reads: CASSRDSQRGSSYEQYF. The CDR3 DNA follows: TGTGCCAGCAGTCGGGACAGTCAGAGGGGGAGCTCCTACGAGCAGTACTTC.

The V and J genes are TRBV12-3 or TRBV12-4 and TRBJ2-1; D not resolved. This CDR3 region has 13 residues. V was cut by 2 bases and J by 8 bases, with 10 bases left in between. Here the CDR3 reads CASSLLHGYEQFF. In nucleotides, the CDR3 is TGTGCCAGCAGTTTACTCCACGGGTATGAGCAGTTCTTC.

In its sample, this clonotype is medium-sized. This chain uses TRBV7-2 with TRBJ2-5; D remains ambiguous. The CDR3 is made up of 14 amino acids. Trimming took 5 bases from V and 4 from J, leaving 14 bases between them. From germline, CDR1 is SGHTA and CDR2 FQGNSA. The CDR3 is CASSPYLERETQYF. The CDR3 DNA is TGTGCCAGCAGCCCGTACCTAGAGAGAGAGACCCAGTACTTC.

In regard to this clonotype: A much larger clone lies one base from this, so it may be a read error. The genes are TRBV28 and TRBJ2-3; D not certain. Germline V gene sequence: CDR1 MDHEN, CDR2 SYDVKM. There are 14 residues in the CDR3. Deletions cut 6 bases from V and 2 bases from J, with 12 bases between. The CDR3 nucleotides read TGTGCCAGCAGCTTTAACGTCAACACAGATACGCAGTATTTT. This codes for CASSFNVNTDTQYF.

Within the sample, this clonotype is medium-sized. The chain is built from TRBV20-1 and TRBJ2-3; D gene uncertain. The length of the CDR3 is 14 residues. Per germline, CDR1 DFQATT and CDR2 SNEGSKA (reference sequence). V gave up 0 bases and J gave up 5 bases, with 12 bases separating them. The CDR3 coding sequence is TGCAGTGCTAGAGATTTAGGGCCGGGAGATACGCAGTATTTT. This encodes CSARDLGPGDTQYF.

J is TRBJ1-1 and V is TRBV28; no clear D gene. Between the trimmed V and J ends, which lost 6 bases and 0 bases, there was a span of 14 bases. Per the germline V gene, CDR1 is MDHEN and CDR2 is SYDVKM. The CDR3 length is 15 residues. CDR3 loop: CASRRTQIMNTEAFF. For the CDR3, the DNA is TGTGCCAGCAGGCGAACACAGATAATGAACACTGAAGCTTTCTTT.

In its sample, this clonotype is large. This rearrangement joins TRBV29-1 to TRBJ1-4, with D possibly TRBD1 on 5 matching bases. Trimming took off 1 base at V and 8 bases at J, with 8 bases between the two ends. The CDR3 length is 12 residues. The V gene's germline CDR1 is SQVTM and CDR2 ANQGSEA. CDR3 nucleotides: TGCAGCGTTGAAGGCAGGGACGAAAAACTGTTTTTT. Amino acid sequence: CSVEGRDEKLFF.

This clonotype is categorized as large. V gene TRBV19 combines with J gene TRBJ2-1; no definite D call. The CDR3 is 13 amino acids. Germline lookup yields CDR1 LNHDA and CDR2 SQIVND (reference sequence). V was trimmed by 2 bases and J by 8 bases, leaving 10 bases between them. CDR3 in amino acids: CASSIQVLDEQFF. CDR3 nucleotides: TGTGCCAGTAGTATACAGGTTTTGGATGAGCAGTTCTTC.